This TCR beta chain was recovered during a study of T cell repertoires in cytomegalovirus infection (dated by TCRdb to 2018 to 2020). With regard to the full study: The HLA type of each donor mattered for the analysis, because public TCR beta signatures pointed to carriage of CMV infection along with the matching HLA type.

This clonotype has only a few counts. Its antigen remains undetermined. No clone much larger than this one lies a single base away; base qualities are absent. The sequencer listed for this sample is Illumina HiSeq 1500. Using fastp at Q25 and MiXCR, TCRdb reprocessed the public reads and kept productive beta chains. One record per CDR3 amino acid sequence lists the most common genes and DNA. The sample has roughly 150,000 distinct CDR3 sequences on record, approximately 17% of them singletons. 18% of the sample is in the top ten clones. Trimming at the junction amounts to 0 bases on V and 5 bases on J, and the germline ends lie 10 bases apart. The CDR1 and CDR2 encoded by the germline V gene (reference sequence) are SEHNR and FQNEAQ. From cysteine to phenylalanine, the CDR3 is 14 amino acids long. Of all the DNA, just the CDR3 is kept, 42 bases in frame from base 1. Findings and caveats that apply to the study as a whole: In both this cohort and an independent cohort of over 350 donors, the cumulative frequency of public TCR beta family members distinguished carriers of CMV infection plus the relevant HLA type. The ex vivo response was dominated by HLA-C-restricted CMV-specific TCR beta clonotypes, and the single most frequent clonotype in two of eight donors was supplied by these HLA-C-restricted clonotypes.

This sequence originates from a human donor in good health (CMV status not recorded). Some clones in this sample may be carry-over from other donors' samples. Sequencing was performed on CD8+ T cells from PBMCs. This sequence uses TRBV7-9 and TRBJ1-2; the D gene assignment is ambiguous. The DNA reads TGTGCCAGCAGCTTAGCCCCGACCCTTTATGGCTACACCTTC. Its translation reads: CASSLAPTLYGYTF.